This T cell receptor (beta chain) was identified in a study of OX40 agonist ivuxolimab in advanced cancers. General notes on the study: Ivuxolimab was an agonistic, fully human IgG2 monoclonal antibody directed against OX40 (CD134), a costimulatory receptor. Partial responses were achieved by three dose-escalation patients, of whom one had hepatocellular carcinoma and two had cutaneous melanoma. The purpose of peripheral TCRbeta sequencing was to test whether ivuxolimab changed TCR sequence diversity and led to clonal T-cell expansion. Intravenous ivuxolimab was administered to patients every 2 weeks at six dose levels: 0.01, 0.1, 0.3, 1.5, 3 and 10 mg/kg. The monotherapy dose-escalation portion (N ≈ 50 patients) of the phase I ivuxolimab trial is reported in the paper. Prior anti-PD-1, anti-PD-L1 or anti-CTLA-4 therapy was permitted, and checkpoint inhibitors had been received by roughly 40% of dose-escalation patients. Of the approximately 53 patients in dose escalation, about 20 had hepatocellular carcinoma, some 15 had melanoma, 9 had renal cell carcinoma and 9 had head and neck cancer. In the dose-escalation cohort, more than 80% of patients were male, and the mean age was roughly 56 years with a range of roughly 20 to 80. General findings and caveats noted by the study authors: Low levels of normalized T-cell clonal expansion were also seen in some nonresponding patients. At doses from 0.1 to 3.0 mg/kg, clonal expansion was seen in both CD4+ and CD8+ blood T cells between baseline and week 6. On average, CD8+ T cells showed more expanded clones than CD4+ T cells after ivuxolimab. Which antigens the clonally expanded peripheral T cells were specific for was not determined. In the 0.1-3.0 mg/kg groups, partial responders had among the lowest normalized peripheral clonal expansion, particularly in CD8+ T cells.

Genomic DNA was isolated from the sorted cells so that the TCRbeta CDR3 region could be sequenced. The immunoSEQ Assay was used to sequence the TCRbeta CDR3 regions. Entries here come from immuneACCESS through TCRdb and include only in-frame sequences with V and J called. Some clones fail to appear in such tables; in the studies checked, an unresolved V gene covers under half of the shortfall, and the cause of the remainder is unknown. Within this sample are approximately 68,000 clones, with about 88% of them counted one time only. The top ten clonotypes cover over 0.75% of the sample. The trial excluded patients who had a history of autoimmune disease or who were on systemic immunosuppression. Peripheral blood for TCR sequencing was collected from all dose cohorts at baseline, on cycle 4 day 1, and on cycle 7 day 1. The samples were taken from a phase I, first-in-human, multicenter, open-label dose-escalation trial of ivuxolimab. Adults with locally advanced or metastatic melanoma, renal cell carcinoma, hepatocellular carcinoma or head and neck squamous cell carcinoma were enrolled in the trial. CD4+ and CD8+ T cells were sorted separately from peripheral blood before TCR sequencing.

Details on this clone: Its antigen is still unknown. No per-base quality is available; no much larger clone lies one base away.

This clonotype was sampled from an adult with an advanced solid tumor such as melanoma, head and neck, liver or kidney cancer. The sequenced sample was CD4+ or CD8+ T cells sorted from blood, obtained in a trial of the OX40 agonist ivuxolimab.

The bases are TGTGCCAGCTCACCACCGTCGGAGTCAAAATTAGAGACCCAGTACTTC. This is translated as CASSPPSESKLETQYF. The rearranged chain carries TRBV18 and TRBJ2-5; the D segment cannot be called with confidence. Reading the germline V gene gives CDR1 KGHSH and CDR2 LQKENI. Deletion took 0 bases off V and 4 bases off J, with a span of 15 bases between the germline ends. Spanning cysteine to phenylalanine, the CDR3 consists of 16 amino acids. This entry keeps only the CDR3 DNA: 48 bases, framed from base 1.